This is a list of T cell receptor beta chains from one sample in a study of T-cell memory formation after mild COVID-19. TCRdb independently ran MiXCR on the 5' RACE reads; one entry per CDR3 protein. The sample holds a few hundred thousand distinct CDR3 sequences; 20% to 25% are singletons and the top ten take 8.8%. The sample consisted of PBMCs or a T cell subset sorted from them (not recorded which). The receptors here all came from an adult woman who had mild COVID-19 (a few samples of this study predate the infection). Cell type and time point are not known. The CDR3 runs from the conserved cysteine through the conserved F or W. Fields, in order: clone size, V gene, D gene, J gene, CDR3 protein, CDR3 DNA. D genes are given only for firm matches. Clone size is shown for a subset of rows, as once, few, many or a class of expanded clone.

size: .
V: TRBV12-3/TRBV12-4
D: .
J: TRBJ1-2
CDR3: CASRGTHYGYTF
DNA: TGTGCCAGCAGGGGGACCCACTATGGCTACACCTTC

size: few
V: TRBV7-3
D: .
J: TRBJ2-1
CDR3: CASSSSGGTAYNEQFF
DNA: TGTGCCAGCAGCTCCAGTGGGGGGACAGCGTACAATGAGCAGTTCTTC

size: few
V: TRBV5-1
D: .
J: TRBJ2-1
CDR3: CASSLEGTATYNEQFF
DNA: TGCGCCAGCAGCTTGGAAGGGACCGCTACCTACAATGAGCAGTTCTTC

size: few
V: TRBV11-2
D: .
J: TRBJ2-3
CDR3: CASSFGQTIPSTDTQYF
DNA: TGTGCCAGCAGCTTCGGACAGACGATACCTAGCACAGATACGCAGTATTTT

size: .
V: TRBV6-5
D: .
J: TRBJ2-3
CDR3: CASSRDTRTDTQYF
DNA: TGTGCCAGCAGTCGGGACACCCGCACAGATACGCAGTATTTT

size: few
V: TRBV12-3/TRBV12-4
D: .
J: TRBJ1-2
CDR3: CASTRSGSGYTF
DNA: TGTGCCAGCACCCGTTCTGGGAGCGGCTACACCTTC

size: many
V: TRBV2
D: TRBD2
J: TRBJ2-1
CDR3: CASSVSGGLNEQFF
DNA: TGTGCCAGCAGCGTTAGCGGGGGTCTAAATGAGCAGTTCTTC

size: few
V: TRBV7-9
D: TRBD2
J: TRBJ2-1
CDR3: CASSPGLAGGRYNEQFF
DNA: TGTGCCAGCAGCCCGGGACTAGCGGGAGGGCGCTACAATGAGCAGTTCTTC

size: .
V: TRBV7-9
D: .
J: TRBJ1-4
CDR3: CASSLPAIGTTNEKLFF
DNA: TGTGCCAGCAGCTTACCGGCGATTGGAACAACTAATGAAAAACTGTTTTTT

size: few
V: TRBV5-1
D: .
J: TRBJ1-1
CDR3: CASSLGQSLNTEAFF
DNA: TGCGCCAGCAGCTTGGGGCAGAGCCTGAACACTGAAGCTTTCTTT

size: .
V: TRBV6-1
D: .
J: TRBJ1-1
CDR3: CASSGTTNTEAFF
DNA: TGTGCCAGCAGTGGGACGACAAACACTGAAGCTTTCTTT

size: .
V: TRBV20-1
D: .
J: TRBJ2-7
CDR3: CSASRRRRSSYEQYF
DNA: TGCAGTGCTAGTAGGCGACGGCGAAGCTCCTACGAGCAGTACTTC

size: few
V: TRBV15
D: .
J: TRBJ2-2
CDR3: CATSWSGALNTGELFF
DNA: TGTGCCACCAGTTGGAGTGGGGCTTTAAACACCGGGGAGCTGTTTTTT

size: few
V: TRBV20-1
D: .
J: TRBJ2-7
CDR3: CSARVPWGGTYEQYF
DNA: TGCAGTGCTAGAGTTCCGTGGGGGGGCACCTACGAGCAGTACTTC

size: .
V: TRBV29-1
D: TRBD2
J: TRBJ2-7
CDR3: CSVRGLAGGNYEQYF
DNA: TGCAGCGTAAGAGGGCTAGCGGGAGGGAACTACGAGCAGTACTTC

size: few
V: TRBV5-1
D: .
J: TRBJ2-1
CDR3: CASSLVSETYNEQFF
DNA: TGCGCCAGCAGCTTGGTGTCAGAAACATACAATGAGCAGTTCTTC

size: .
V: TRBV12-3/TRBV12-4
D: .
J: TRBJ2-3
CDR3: CASRLAEVDTQYF
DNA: TGTGCCAGCAGACTCGCCGAGGTGGATACGCAGTATTTT

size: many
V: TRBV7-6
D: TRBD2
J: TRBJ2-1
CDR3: CASSLGFRLAGLHNEQFF
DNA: TGTGCCAGCAGCTTAGGATTCCGACTAGCGGGACTTCACAATGAGCAGTTCTTC